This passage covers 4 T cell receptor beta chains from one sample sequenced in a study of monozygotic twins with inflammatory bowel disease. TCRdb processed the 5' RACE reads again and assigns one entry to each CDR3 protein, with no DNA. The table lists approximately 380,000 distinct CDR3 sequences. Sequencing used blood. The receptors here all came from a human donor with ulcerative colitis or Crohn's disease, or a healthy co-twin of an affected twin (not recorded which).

The CDR3 spells CASSFRDRDVLSKNIQYF. The chain carries TRBV11-2 and TRBJ2-4; TCRdb lists TRBD1, though no DNA is available to test this call. The CDR3 is 18 residues long. Germline V gene sequence: CDR1 SGHAT, CDR2 FQNNGV. Full variable domain (missing parts from reference TRBV11-2 and TRBJ2-4): EAGVAQSPRYKIIEKRQSVAFWCNPISGHATLYWYQQILGQGPKLLIQFQNNGVVDDSQLPKDRFSAERLKGVDSTLKIQPAKLEDSAVYLCASSFRDRDVLSKNIQYFGAGTRLSVL.

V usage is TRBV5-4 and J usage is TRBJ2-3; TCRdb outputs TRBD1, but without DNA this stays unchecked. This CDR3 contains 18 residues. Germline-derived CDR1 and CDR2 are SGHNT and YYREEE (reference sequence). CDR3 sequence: CASSLAGSGGRKADTQYF.

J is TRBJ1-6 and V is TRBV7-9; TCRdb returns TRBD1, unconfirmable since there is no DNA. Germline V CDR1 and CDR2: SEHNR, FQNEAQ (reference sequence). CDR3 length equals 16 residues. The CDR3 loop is CASSLGASARDSPLHF.

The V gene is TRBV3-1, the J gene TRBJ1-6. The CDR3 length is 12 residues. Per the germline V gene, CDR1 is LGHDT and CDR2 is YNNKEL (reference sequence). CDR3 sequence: CASSNGDSPLHF.